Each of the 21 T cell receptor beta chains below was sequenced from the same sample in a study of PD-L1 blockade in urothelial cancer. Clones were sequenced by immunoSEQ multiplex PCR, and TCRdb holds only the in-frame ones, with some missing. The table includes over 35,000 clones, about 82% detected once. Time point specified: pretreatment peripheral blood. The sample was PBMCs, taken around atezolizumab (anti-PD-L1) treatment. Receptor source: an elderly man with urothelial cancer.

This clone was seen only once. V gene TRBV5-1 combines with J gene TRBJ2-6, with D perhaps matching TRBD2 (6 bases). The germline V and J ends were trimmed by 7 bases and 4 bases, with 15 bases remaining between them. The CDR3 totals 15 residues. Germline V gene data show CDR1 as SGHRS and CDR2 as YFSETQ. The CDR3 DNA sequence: TGCGCCAGCTCCGGAGGAGGGGCCGGGGCCAACGTCCTGACTTTC. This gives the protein CASSGGGAGANVLTF.

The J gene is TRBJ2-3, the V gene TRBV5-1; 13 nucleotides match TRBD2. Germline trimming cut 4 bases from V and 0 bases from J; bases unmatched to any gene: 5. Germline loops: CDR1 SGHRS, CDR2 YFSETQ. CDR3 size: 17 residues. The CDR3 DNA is TGCGCCAGCAGCCCCGGGACTAGCGGGACTAGCACAGATACGCAGTATTTT. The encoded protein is CASSPGTSGTSTDTQYF.

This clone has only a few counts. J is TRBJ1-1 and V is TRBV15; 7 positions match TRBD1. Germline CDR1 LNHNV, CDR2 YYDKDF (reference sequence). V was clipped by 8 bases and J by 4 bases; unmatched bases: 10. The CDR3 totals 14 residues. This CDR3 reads CATEGAGGSTEAFF. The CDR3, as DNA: TGTGCCACCGAGGGGGCAGGGGGGAGCACTGAAGCTTTCTTT.

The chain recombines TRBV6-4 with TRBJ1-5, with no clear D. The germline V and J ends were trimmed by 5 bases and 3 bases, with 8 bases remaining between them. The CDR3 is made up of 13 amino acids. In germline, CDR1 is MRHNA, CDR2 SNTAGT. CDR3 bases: TGTGCCAGCAGTAGCGAGGCCAATCAGCCCCAGCATTTT. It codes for CASSSEANQPQHF.

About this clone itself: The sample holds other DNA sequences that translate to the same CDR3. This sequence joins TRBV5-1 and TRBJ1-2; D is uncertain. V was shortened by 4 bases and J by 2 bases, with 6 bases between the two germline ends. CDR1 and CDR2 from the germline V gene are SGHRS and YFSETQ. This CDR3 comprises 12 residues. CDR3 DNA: TGCGCCAGCAGCCCGGGGAACTATGGCTACACCTTC. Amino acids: CASSPGNYGYTF.

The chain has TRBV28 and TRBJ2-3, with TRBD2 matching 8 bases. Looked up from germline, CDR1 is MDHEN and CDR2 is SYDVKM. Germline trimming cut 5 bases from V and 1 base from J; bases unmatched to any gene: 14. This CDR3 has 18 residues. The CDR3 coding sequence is TGTGCCAGCAGTCCCACCCCAAGACGGCGGGAGGGCACAGATACGCAGTATTTT. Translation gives CASSPTPRRREGTDTQYF.

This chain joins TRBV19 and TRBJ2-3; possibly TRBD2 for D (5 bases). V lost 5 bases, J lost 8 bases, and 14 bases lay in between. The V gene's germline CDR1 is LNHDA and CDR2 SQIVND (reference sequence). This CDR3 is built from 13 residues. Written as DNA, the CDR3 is TGTGCCAGTAGTTCCGTTCGGAGCGGTACGCAGTATTTT. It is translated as CASSSVRSGTQYF. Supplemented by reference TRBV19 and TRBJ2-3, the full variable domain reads DGGITQSPKYLFRKEGQNVTLSCEQNLNHDAMYWYRQDPGQGLRLIYYSQIVNDFQKGDIAEGYSVSREKKESFPLTVTSAQKNPTAFYLCASSSVRSGTQYFGPGTRLTVL.

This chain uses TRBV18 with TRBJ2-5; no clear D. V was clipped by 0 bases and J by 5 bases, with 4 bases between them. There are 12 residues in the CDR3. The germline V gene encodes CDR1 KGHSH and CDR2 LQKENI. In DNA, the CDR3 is TGTGCCAGCTCACCACCTCTCGAGACCCAGTACTTC. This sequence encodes CASSPPLETQYF.

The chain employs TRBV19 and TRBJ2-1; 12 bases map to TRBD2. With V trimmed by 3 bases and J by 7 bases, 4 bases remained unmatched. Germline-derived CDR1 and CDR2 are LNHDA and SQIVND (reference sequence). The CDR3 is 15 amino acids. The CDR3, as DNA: TGTGCCAGTAGTATGGGGCTAGCGGGAGGGAATGAGCAGTTCTTC. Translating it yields CASSMGLAGGNEQFF. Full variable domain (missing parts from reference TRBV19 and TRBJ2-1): DGGITQSPKYLFRKEGQNVTLSCEQNLNHDAMYWYRQDPGQGLRLIYYSQIVNDFQKGDIAEGYSVSREKKESFPLTVTSAQKNPTAFYLCASSMGLAGGNEQFFGPGTRLTVL.

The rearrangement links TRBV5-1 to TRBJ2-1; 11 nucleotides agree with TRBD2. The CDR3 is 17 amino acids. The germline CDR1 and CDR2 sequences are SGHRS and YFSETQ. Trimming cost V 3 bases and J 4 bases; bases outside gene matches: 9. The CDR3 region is CASSSSLAGELYNEQFF. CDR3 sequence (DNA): TGCGCCAGCAGCTCTTCACTAGCGGGAGAATTGTACAATGAGCAGTTCTTC.

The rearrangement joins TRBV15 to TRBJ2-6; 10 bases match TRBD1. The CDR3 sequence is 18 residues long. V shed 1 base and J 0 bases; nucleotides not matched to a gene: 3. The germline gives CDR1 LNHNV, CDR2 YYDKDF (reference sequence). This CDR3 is CATSRAGTGDSGANVLTF. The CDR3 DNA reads TGTGCCACCAGCAGAGCGGGGACAGGGGACTCTGGGGCCAACGTCCTGACTTTC.

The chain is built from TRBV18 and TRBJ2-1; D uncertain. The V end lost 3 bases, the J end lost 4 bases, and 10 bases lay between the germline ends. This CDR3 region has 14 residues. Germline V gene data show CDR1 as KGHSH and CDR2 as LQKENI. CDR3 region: CASSPSVTYNEQFF. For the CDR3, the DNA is TGTGCCAGCTCACCGTCCGTGACATACAATGAGCAGTTCTTC.

The CDR3 here is CSGQQGGNEQYF. The CDR3, as DNA: TGCAGCGGACAACAGGGGGGCAACGAGCAGTACTTC. The rearrangement joins TRBV29-1 to TRBJ2-7; 8 bases are a match to TRBD1. The CDR3 contains 12 residues. J gave up 5 bases and V 7 bases, and 7 bases lay outside the gene matches. The V gene's germline CDR1 is SQVTM and CDR2 ANQGSEA.

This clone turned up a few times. CDR3 in amino acids: CASSGQPNTEAFF. The CDR3 nucleotides read TGTGCCAGCAGCGGACAGCCGAACACTGAAGCTTTCTTT. The chain carries TRBV16 and TRBJ1-1, with D possibly TRBD1 on 6 matching bases. Trimming stripped 5 bases from V and 1 base from J, with 8 bases between. Looked up from germline, CDR1 is KGHSY and CDR2 is FQNENV. The CDR3 loop spans 13 amino acids.

This CDR3 reads CASSAAGDADTQYF. CDR3 sequence (DNA): TGTGCCAGCAGTGCAGCGGGAGACGCAGATACGCAGTATTTT. The chain links TRBV28 to TRBJ2-3; TRBD2 agrees at 8 bases. J lost 4 bases, V lost 5 bases, and 5 bases had no gene match. The CDR3 sequence is 14 residues long. The germline gives CDR1 MDHEN, CDR2 SYDVKM.

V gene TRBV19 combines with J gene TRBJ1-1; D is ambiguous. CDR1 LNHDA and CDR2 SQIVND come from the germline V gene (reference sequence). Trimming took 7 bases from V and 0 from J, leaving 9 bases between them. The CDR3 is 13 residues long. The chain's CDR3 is CASMSTMNTEAFF. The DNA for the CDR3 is TGTGCCAGTATGAGTACTATGAACACTGAAGCTTTCTTT.

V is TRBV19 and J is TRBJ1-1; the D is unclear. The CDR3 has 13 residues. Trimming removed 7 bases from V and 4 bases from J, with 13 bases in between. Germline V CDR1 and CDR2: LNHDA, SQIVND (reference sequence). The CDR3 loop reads CASISSVFTEAFF. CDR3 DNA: TGTGCCAGTATTTCCTCCGTTTTCACTGAAGCTTTCTTT.

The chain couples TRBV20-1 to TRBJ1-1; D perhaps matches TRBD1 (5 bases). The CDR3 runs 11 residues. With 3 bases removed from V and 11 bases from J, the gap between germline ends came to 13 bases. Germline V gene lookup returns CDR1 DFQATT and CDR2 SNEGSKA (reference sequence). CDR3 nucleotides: TGCAGTGCTAGGGGCGGGGGTGAGGCTTTCTTT. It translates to CSARGGGEAFF.

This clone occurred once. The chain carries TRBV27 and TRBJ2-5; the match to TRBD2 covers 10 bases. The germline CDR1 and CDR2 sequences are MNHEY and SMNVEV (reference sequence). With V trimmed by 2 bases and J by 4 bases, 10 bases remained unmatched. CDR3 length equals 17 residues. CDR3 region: CASSLGLQASGRETQYF. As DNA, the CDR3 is TGTGCCAGCAGTTTAGGATTGCAGGCTAGCGGGAGAGAGACCCAGTACTTC.

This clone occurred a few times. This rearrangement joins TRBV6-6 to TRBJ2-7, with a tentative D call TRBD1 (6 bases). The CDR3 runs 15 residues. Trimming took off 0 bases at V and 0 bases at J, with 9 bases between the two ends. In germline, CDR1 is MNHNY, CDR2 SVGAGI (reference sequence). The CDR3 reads CASSYSPDSSYEQYF. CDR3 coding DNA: TGTGCCAGCAGTTACTCGCCGGACAGCTCCTACGAGCAGTACTTC.

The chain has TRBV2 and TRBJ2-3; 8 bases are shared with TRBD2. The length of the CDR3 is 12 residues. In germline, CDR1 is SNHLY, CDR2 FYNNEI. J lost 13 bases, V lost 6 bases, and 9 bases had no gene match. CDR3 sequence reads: CASRFSGNKEYF. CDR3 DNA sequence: TGTGCCAGCAGATTTAGCGGGAACAAGGAGTATTTT.